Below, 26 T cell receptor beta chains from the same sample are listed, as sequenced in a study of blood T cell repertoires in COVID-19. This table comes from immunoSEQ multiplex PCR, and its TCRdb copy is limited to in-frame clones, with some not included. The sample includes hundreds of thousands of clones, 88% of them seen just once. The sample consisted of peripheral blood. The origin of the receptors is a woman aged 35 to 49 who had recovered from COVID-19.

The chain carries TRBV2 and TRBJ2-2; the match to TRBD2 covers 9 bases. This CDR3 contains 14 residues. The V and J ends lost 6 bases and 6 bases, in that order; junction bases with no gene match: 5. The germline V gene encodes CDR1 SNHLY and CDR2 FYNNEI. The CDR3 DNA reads TGTGCCAGCAGGGTTAGCGGGAGTTCCGGGGAGCTGTTTTTT. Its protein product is CASRVSGSSGELFF.

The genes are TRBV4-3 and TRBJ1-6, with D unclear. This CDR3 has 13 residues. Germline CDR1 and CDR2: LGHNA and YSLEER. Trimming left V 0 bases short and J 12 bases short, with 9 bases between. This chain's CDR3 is CASSQDSGGPLHF. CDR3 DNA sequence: TGCGCCAGCAGCCAAGATTCGGGAGGACCCCTCCACTTT.

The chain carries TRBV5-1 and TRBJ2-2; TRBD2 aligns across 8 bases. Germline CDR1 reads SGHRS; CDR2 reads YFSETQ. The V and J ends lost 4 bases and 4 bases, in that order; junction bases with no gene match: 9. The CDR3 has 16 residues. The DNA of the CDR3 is TGCGCCAGCAGCCCCCCTTTAGCGGGGCCCACCGGGGAGCTGTTTTTT. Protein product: CASSPPLAGPTGELFF.

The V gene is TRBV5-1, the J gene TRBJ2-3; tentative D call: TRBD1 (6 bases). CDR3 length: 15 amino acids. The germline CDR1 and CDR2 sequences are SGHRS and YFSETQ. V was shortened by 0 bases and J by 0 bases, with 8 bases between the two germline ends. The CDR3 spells CASSLGTASTDTQYF. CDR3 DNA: TGCGCCAGCAGCTTGGGGACAGCAAGCACAGATACGCAGTATTTT.

CDR3 amino acids: CASSAAGRRTEAFF. The CDR3 nucleotides read TGTGCCAGCAGTGCCGCGGGCCGCCGGACTGAAGCTTTCTTT. The chain uses TRBV2 and TRBJ1-1; D gene uncertain. Looked up from germline, CDR1 is SNHLY and CDR2 is FYNNEI. The CDR3 spans 14 residues. Trimming left V 4 bases short and J 5 bases short, with 14 bases between. The variable domain in full, with the rest retrieved from reference TRBV2 and TRBJ1-1, is EPEVTQTPSHQVTQMGQEVILRCVPISNHLYFYWYRQILGQKVEFLVSFYNNEISEKSEIFDDQFSVERPDGSNFTLKIRSTKLEDSAMYFCASSAAGRRTEAFFGQGTRLTVV.

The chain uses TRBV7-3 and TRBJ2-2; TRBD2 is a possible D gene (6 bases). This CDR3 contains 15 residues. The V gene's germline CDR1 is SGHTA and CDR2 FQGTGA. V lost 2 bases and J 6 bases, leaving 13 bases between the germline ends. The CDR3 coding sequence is TGTGCCAGCAGCTTAGGGACTCCTCGTGCCGGGGAGCTGTTTTTT. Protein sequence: CASSLGTPRAGELFF. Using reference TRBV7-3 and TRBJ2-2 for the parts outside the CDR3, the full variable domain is GAGVSQTPSNKVTEKGKYVELRCDPISGHTALYWYRQSLGQGPEFLIYFQGTGAADDSGLPNDRFFAVRPEGSVSTLKIQRTERGDSAVYLCASSLGTPRAGELFFGEGSRLTVL.

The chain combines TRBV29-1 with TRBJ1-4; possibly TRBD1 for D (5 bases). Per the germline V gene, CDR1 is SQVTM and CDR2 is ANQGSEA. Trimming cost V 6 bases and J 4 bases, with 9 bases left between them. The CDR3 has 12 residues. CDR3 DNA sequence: TGCAGCGTGACAGTCCTTAATGAAAAACTGTTTTTT. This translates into CSVTVLNEKLFF.

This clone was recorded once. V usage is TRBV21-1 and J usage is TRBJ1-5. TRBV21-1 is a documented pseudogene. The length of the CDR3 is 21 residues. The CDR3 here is CASSKAPPVRVPPYSNQPQHF. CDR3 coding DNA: TGTGCCAGCAGCAAAGCCCCCCCAGTCCGGGTTCCCCCTTATAGCAATCAGCCCCAGCATTTT.

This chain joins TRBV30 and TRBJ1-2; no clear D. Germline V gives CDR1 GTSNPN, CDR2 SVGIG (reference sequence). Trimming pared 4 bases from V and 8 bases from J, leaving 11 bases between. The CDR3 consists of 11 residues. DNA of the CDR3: TGTGCCTGGAATTATGCGTACGGCTACACCTTC. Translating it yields CAWNYAYGYTF.

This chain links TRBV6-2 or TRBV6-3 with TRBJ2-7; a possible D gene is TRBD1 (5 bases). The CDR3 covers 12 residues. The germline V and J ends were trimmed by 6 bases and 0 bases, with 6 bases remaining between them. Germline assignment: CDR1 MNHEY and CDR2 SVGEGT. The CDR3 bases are TGTGCCAGCAGCGACAGCTCCTACGAGCAGTACGTC. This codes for CASSDSSYEQYV.

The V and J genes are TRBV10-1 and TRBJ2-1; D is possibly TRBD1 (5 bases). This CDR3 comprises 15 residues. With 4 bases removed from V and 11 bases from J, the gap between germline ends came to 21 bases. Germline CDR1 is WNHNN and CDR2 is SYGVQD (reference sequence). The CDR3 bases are TGCGCCAGCAGTGCTGGGGCGGCCGGCTCAAAGCAGCAGTTCTTC. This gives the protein CASSAGAAGSKQQFF.

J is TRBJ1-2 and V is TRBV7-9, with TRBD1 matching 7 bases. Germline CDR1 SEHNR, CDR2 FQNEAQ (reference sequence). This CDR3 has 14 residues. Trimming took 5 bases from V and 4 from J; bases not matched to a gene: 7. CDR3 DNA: TGTGCCAGCAGCGTACAGGGGCTCGGCTATGGCTACACCTTC. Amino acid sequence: CASSVQGLGYGYTF.

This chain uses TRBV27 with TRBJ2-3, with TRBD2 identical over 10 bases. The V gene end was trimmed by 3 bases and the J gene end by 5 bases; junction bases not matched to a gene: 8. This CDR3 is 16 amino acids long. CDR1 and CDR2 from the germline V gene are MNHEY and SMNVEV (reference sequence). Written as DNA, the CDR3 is TGTGCCAGCAGTTTGGCGGCTAGCGGGAGAGGAGATACGCAGTATTTT. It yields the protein CASSLAASGRGDTQYF.

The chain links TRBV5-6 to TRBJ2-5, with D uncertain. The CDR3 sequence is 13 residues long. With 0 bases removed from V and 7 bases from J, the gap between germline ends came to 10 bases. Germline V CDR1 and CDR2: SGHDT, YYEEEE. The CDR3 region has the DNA TGTGCCAGCAGCTTGGGGCAGGTGGGGACCCAGTACTTC. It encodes CASSLGQVGTQYF.

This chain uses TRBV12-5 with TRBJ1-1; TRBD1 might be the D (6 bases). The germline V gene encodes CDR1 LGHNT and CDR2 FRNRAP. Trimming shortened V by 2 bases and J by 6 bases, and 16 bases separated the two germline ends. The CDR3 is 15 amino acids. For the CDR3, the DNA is TGTGCTAGTGGTTTGTCCCCCGGGGCAGGGGCTGAAGCTTTCTTT. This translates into CASGLSPGAGAEAFF. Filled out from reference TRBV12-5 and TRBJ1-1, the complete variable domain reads DARVTQTPRHKVTEMGQEVTMRCQPILGHNTVFWYRQTMMQGLELLAYFRNRAPLDDSGMPKDRFSAEMPDATLATLKIQPSEPRDSAVYFCASGLSPGAGAEAFFGQGTRLTVV.

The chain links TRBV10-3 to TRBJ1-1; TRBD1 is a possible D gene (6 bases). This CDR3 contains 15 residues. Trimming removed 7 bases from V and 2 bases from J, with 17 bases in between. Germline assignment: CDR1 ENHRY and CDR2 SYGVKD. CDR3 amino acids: CAITRGGGGNTEAFF. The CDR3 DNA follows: TGTGCCATCACCAGGGGTGGGGGGGGCAACACTGAAGCTTTCTTT.

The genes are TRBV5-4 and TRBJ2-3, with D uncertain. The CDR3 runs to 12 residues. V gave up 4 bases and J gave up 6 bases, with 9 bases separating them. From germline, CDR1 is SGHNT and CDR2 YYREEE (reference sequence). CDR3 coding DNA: TGTGCCAGCAGCCCGGGTGTGGATACGCAGTATTTT. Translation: CASSPGVDTQYF.

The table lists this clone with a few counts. The CDR3 bases are TGTGCCAGCAGCCTCAGCGGTTACTCAGATACGCAGTATTTT. Protein: CASSLSGYSDTQYF. The chain recombines TRBV4-2 with TRBJ2-3; D possibly corresponds to TRBD2 (5 bases). Trimming removed 4 bases from V and 4 bases from J, with 12 bases in between. The length of the CDR3 is 14 residues. Germline V lookup: CDR1 LGHNA, CDR2 YNFKEQ.

The CDR3 is CASSQDPSGTSTDTQYF. DNA for the CDR3: TGCGCCAGCAGCCAAGACCCTAGCGGGACTAGCACAGATACGCAGTATTTT. The genes are TRBV4-3 and TRBJ2-3, with TRBD2 identical over 9 bases. V lost 0 bases, J lost 0 bases, and 4 bases stayed unmatched. The CDR3 has 17 amino acids. Germline CDR1 LGHNA, CDR2 YSLEER.

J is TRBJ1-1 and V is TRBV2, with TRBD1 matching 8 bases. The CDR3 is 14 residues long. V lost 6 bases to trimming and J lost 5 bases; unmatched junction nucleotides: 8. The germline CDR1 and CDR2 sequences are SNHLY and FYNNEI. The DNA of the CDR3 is TGTGCCAGCAGGGGAACAGGGGGTTGGACTGAAGCTTTCTTT. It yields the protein CASRGTGGWTEAFF.

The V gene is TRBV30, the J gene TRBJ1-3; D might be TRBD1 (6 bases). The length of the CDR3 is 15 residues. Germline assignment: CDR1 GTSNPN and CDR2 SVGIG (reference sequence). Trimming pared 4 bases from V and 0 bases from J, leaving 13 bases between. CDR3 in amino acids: CAWTRDTSSGNTIYF. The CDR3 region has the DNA TGTGCCTGGACCCGGGACACAAGCTCTGGAAACACCATATATTTT.

CDR3 sequence reads: CAGTGHMNTEAFF. The CDR3 DNA follows: TGTGCCGGGACAGGGCACATGAACACTGAAGCTTTCTTT. The chain recombines TRBV6-5 with TRBJ1-1; 9 bases map to TRBD1. Germline CDR1 reads MNHEY; CDR2 reads SVGAGI. The CDR3 contains 13 residues. With V trimmed by 11 bases and J by 0 bases, 4 bases remained unmatched.

CDR3 region: CASSPAAGRGEQFF. CDR3 nucleotide sequence: TGTGCCAGCAGCCCCGCTGCGGGAAGGGGTGAGCAGTTCTTC. The gene calls are TRBV7-9 and TRBJ2-1, with a possible D match to TRBD2 (6 bases). V was cut by 5 bases and J by 9 bases, with 17 bases left in between. Per the germline V gene, CDR1 is SEHNR and CDR2 is FQNEAQ (reference sequence). The CDR3 spans 14 residues.

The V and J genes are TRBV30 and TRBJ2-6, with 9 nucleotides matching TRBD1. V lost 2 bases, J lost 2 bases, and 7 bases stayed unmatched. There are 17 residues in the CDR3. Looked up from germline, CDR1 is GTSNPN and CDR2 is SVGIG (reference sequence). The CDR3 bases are TGTGCCTGGAGTCCCGGGACAGGGCGACCTGGGGCCAACGTCCTGACTTTC. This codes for CAWSPGTGRPGANVLTF.

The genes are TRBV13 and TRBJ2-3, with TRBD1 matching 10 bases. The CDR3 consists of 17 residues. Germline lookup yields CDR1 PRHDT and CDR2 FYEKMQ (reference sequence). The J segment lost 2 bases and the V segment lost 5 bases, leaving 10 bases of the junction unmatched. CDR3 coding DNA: TGTGCCAGCAGCCACATCCCGGGACAGGGGTTCACAGATACGCAGTATTTT. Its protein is CASSHIPGQGFTDTQYF.

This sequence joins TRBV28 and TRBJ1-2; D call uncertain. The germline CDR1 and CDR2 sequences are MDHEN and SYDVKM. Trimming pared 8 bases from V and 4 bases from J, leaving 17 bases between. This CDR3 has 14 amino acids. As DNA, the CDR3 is TGTGCCAGCCTCCAGCGGGGTCTTGGCTATGGCTACACCTTC. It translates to CASLQRGLGYGYTF.